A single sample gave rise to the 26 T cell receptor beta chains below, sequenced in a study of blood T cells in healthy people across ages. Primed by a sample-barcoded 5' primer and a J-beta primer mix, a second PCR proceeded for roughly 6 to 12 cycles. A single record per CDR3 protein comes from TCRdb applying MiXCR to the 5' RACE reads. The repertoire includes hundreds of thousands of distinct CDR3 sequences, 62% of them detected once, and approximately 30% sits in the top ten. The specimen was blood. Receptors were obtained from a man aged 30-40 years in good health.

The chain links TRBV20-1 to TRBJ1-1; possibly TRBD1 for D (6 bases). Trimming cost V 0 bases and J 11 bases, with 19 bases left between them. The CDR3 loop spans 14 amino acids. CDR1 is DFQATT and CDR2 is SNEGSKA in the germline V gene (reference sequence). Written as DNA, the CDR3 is TGCAGTGCTAGAGATCATGGGGACACATCGCCGGCTTTCTTT. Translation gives CSARDHGDTSPAFF.

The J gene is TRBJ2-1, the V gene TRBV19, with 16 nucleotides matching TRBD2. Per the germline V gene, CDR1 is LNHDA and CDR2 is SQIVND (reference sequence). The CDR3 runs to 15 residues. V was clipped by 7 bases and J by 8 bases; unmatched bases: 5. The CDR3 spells CASTGTSGGAHEQFF. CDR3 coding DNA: TGTGCCAGTACTGGGACTAGCGGGGGGGCCCATGAGCAGTTCTTC. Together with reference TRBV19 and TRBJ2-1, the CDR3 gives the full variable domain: DGGITQSPKYLFRKEGQNVTLSCEQNLNHDAMYWYRQDPGQGLRLIYYSQIVNDFQKGDIAEGYSVSREKKESFPLTVTSAQKNPTAFYLCASTGTSGGAHEQFFGPGTRLTVL.

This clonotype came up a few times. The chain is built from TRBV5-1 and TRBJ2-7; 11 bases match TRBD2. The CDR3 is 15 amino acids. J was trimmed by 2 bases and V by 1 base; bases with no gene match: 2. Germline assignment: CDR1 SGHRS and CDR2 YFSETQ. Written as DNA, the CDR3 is TGCGCCAGCAGCTTGACTAGCGGGGGCCCCTACGAGCAGTACTTC. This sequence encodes CASSLTSGGPYEQYF.

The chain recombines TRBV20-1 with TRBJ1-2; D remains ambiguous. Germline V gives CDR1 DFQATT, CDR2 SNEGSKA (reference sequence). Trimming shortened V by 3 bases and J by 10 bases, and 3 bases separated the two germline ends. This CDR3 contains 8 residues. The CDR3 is CSASTYTF. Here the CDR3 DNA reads TGCAGTGCTAGTACCTACACCTTC.

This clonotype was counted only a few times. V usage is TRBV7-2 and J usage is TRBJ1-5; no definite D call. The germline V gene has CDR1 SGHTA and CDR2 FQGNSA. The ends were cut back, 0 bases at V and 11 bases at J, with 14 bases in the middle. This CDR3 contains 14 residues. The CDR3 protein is CASSLARGSGAQHF. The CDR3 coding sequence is TGTGCCAGCAGCTTAGCGCGTGGCTCCGGTGCCCAGCATTTT. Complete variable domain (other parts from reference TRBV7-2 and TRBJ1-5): GAGVSQSPSNKVTEKGKDVELRCDPISGHTALYWYRQSLGQGLEFLIYFQGNSAPDKSGLPSDRFSAERTGGSVSTLTIQRTQQEDSAVYLCASSLARGSGAQHFGDGTRLSIL.

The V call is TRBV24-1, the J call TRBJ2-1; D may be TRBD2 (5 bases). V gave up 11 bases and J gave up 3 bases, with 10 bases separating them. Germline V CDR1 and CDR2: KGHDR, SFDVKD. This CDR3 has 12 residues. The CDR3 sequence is CAIGEDYNEQFF. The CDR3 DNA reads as TGTGCCATCGGGGAAGACTACAATGAGCAGTTCTTC.

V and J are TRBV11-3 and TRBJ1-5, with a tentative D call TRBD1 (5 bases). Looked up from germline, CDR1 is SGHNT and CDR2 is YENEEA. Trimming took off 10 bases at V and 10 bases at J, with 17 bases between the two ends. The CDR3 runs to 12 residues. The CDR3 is CANQAVQGPQHF. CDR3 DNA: TGTGCCAACCAGGCGGTTCAGGGACCCCAGCATTTT.

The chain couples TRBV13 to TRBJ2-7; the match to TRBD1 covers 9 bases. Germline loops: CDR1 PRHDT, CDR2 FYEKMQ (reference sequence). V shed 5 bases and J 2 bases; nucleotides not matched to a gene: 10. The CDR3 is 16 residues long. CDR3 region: CASSLDHGTGPYEQYF. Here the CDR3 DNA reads TGTGCCAGCAGCCTAGACCACGGGACAGGGCCCTACGAGCAGTACTTC.

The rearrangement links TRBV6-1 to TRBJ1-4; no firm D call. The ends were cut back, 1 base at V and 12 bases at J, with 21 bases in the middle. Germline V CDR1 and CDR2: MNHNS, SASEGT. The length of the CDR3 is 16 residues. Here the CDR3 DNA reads TGTGCCAGCAGTGAAGGCACCGCCAGGTTTATTGGAGAACTGTTTTTT. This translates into CASSEGTARFIGELFF.

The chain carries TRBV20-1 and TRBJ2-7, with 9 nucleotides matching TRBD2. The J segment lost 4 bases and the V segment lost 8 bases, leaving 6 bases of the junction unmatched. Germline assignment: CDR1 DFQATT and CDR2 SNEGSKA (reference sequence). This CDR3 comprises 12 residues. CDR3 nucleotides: TGCAGTTTAGCGGGAGTGGGGTACGAGCAGTACTTC. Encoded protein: CSLAGVGYEQYF.

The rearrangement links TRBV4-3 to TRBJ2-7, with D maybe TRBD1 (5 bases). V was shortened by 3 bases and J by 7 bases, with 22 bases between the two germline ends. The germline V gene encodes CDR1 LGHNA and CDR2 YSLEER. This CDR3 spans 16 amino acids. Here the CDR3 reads CASSQPVGRLYNEQYF. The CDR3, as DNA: TGCGCCAGCAGCCAGCCTGTGGGGCGGCTCTACAATGAGCAGTACTTC.

The CDR3 region has the DNA TGTGCCTGGGGGGACGGCCTTTACAATGAGCAGTTCTTC. The encoded protein is CAWGDGLYNEQFF. The V and J genes are TRBV30 and TRBJ2-1; perhaps D is TRBD1 or TRBD2 (5 bases each). V lost 5 bases, J lost 4 bases, and 12 bases lay in between. Per germline, CDR1 GTSNPN and CDR2 SVGIG (reference sequence). This CDR3 contains 13 residues.

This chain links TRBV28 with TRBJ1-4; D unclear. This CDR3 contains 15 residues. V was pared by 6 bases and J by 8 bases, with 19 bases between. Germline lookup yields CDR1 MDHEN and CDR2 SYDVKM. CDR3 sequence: CASSPRGRTNEKLFF. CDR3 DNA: TGTGCCAGCAGCCCTCGAGGGAGAACCAACGAAAAACTGTTTTTT.

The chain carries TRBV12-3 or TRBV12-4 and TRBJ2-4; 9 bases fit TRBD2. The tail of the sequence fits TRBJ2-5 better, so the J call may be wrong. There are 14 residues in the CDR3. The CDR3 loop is CASSALAGKETQYF. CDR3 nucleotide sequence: TGTGCCAGCAGTGCTCTAGCGGGGAAAGAGACCCAGTACTTC.

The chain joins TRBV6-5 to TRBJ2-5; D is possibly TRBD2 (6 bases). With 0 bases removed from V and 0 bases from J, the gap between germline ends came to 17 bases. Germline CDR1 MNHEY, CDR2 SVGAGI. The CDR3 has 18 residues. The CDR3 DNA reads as TGTGCCAGCAGTTACTCGATAGCGGACCGAGGATACCAAGAGACCCAGTACTTC. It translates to CASSYSIADRGYQETQYF.

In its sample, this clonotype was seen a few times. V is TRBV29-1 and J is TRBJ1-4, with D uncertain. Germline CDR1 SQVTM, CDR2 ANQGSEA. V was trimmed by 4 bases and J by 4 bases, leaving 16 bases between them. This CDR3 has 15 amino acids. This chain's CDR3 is CSVGIAGINNEKLFF. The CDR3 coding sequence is TGCAGCGTTGGGATAGCCGGGATAAATAATGAAAAACTGTTTTTT.

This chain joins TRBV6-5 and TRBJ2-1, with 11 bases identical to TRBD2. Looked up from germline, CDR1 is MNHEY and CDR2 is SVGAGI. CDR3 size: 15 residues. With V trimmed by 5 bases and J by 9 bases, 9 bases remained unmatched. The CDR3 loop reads CASSDSGGAVAEQFF. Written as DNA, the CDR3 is TGTGCCAGCAGTGATAGCGGGGGGGCTGTTGCTGAGCAGTTCTTC.

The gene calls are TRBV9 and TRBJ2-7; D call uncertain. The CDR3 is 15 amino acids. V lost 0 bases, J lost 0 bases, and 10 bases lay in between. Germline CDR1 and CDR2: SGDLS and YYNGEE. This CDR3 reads CASSVEGSRSYEQYF. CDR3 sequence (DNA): TGTGCCAGCAGCGTAGAAGGCAGCCGCTCCTACGAGCAGTACTTC.

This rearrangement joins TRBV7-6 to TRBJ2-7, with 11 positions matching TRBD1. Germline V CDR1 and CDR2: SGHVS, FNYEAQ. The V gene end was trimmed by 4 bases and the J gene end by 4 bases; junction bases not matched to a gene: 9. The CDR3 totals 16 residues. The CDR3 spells CASSSWTGTGGYEQYF. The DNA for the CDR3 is TGTGCCAGCAGCTCCTGGACCGGGACAGGGGGTTACGAGCAGTACTTC.

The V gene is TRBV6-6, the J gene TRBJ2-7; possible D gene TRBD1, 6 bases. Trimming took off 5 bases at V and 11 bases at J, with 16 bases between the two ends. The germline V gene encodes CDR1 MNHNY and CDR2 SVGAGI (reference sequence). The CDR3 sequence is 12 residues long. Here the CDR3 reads CASSITGPTEYF. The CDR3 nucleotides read TGTGCCAGCAGTATAACAGGGCCCACCGAGTACTTC.

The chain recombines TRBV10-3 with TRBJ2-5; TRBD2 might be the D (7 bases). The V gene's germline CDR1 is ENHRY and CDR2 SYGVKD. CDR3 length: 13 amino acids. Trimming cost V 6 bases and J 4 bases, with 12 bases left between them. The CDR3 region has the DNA TGTGCCATCAGACACAGGGAGGGAGAGACCCAGTACTTC. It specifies CAIRHREGETQYF.

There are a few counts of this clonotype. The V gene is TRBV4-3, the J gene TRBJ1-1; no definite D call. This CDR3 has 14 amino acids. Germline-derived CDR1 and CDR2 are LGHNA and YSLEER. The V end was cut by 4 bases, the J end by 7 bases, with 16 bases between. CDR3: CASSPTHGRVEAFF. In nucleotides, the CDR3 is TGCGCCAGCAGCCCTACGCATGGACGGGTTGAAGCTTTCTTT.

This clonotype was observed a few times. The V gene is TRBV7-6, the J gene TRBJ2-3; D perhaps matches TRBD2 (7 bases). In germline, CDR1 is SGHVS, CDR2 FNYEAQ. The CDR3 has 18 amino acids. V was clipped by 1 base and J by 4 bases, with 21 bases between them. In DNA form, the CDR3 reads TGTGCCAGCAGCTTAGTGATGCCCGCGGGGGCGTCCGCAGATACGCAGTATTTT. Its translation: CASSLVMPAGASADTQYF.

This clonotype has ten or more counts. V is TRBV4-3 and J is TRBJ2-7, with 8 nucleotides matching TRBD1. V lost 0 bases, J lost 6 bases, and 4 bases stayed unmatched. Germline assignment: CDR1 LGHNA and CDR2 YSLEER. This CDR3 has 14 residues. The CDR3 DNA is TGCGCCAGCAGCCAAGAAGGGACAGGCTTCGAGCAGTACTTC. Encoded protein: CASSQEGTGFEQYF.

The CDR3 sequence: CASSLGGERAASGKLFF. CDR3 sequence (DNA): TGTGCCAGCAGTCTAGGGGGGGAGAGGGCGGCGTCCGGAAAACTGTTTTTT. The rearrangement links TRBV12-3 or TRBV12-4 to TRBJ1-4, with a weak D call TRBD1 (6 bases). V was cut by 5 bases and J by 10 bases, with 26 bases left in between. The CDR3 loop spans 17 amino acids.

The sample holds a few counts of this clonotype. The CDR3 protein is CASGPTGGGYRGGYTF. CDR3 sequence (DNA): TGTGCTAGTGGCCCGACCGGGGGAGGCTATAGAGGTGGCTACACCTTC. The chain links TRBV12-5 to TRBJ1-2, with D perhaps matching TRBD1 (5 bases). The length of the CDR3 is 16 residues. V was cut by 6 bases and J by 7 bases, with 24 bases left in between. The germline V gene has CDR1 LGHNT and CDR2 FRNRAP.